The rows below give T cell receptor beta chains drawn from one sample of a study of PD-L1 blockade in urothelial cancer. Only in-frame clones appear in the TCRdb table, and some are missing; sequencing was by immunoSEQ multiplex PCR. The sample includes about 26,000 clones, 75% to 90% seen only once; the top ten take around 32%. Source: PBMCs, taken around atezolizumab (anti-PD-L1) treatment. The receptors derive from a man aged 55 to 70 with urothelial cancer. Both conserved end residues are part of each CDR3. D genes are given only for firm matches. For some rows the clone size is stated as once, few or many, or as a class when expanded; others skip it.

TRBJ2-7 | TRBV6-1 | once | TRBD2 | CASSEAYWTSGRSYEQYF | TGTGCCAGCAGTGAAGCCTACTGGACTAGCGGGAGGTCCTACGAGCAGTACTTC
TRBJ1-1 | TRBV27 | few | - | CASSLLFMGGEAFF | TGTGCCAGCAGTTTACTGTTTATGGGAGGTGAAGCTTTCTTT
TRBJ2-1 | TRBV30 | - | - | CAWKVAVYNEQFF | TGTGCCTGGAAGGTTGCGGTATACAATGAGCAGTTCTTC
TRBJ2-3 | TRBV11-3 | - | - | CASSLESGGIADTQYF | TGTGCCAGCAGCTTGGAGAGTGGCGGCATAGCAGATACGCAGTATTTT
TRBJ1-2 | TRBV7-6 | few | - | CASSSRVGASASGYTF | TGTGCCAGCAGCTCGAGGGTAGGTGCATCGGCGTCGGGCTACACCTTC
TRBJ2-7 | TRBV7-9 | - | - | CASSLVWSYEQYF | TGTGCCAGCAGCTTAGTTTGGAGCTACGAGCAGTACTTC
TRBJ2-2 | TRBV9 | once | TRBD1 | CASSRRPGTGEGAGELFF | TGTGCCAGCAGCCGTAGGCCCGGGACAGGGGAAGGAGCCGGGGAGCTGTTTTTT
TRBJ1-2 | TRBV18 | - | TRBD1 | CASSPIDRVDGYTF | TGTGCCAGCTCACCGATAGACAGGGTGGATGGCTACACCTTC
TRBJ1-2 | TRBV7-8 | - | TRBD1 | CASSLDGQGAYTF | TGTGCCAGCAGCTTAGACGGACAGGGTGCCTACACCTTC
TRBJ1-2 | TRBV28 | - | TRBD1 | CASSSTGGYGYTF | TGTGCCAGCAGCTCTACAGGGGGCTATGGCTACACCTTC
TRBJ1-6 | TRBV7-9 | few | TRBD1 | CASSPSDRGNSPLHF | TGTGCCAGCAGCCCATCGGACAGGGGAAATTCACCCCTCCACTTT
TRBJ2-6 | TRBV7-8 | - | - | CASSLAFGSGANVLTF | TGTGCCAGCAGCTTAGCCTTCGGCTCTGGGGCCAACGTCCTGACTTTC
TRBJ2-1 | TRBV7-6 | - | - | CASSSGYSYNEQFF | TGTGCCAGCAGCTCAGGGTACTCCTACAATGAGCAGTTCTTC
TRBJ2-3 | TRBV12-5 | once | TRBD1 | CASGPQTGRRTDTQYF | TGTGCTAGTGGTCCACAGACAGGGCGGCGTACAGATACGCAGTATTTT
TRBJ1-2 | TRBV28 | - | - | CASSSPLYGYTF | TGTGCCAGCAGTTCTCCCCTCTATGGCTACACCTTC
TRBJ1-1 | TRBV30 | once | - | CAWSVGGSVEAFF | TGTGCCTGGAGTGTCGGGGGGTCAGTTGAAGCTTTCTTT
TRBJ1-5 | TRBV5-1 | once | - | CASSPDTGDQPQHF | TGCGCCAGCAGCCCGGACACCGGTGATCAGCCCCAGCATTTT
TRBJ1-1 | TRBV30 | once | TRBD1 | CAWRGQGLNTEAFF | TGTGCCTGGAGGGGACAGGGGTTGAACACTGAAGCTTTCTTT
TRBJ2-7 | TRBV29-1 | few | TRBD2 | CSGRTSGRDEQYF | TGCAGCGGCCGGACTAGCGGGAGGGACGAGCAGTACTTC
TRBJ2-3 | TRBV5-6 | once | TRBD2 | CASSTPGLADTDTQYF | TGTGCCAGCAGCACCCCGGGACTAGCTGATACAGATACGCAGTATTTT
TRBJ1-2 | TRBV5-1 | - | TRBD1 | CASSLEGQGFYGYTF | TGCGCCAGCAGCTTGGAGGGACAGGGGTTCTATGGCTACACCTTC
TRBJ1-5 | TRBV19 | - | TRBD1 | CASSNTGGSSQPQHF | TGTGCCAGTAGTAATACAGGGGGCTCTAGTCAGCCCCAGCATTTT
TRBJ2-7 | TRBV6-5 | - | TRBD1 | CASSYGTGGLSYEQYF | TGTGCCAGCAGTTATGGGACAGGGGGCCTCTCCTACGAGCAGTACTTC
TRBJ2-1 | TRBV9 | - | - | CASSPRLGAYNEQFF | TGTGCCAGCAGCCCGAGACTGGGGGCGTACAATGAGCAGTTCTTC
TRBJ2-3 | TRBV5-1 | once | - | CASSNRRREGDTQYF | TGCGCCAGCAGCAACCGGAGGAGGGAAGGAGATACGCAGTATTTT
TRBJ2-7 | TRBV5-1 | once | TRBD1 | CASSSGTGPREQYF | TGCGCCAGCAGCTCCGGGACAGGCCCCCGCGAGCAGTACTTC
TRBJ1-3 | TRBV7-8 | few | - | CASRRTRTVSGNTIYF | TGTGCCAGCAGACGGACAAGGACAGTCTCTGGAAACACCATATATTTT
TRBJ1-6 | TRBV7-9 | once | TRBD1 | CASSVGQAALPLHF | TGTGCCAGCAGCGTGGGACAGGCAGCTTTGCCCCTCCACTTT
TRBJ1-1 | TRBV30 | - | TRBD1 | CAWIRIGDRVNGTEAFF | TGTGCCTGGATTCGAATCGGCGACAGGGTCAACGGCACTGAAGCTTTCTTT
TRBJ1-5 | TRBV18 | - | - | CASSPRQTQSNQPQHF | TGTGCCAGCTCACCTAGACAGACTCAAAGCAATCAGCCCCAGCATTTT
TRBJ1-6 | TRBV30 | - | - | CAWNVERRVYNSPLHF | TGTGCCTGGAACGTGGAAAGGAGGGTCTATAATTCACCCCTCCACTTT
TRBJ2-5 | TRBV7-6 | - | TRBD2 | CASSLGTSGQETQYF | TGTGCCAGCAGCCTAGGGACTAGCGGACAAGAGACCCAGTACTTC
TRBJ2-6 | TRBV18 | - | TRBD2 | CASSRTSGSLAGANVLTF | TGTGCCAGCTCACGGACTAGCGGGAGTCTCGCTGGGGCCAACGTCCTGACTTTC
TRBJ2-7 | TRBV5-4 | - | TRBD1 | CASNYPTGSYYEQYF | TGTGCCAGCAACTATCCGACAGGGTCTTATTACGAGCAGTACTTC
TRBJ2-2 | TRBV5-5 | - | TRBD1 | CASSGDRSNTGELFF | TGTGCCAGCAGCGGGGACAGATCGAACACCGGGGAGCTGTTTTTT
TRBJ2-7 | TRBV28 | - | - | CASSRERNPSYEQYF | TGTGCCAGCAGCCGGGAAAGGAACCCATCCTACGAGCAGTACTTC
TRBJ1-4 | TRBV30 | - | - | CAWLSGSEKLFF | TGTGCCTGGTTGTCGGGGAGTGAAAAACTGTTTTTT
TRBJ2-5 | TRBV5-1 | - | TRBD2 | CASTRGWASGSGETQYF | TGCGCCAGCACCAGGGGATGGGCTAGCGGGAGTGGAGAGACCCAGTACTTC
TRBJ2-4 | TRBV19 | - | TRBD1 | CASSPRAPGQGKDQYF | TGTGCCAGTAGTCCCCGAGCCCCGGGACAGGGAAAGGATCAGTACTTC